Each of the 9 T cell receptor beta chains below was sequenced from the same sample in a study of blood T cell repertoires in COVID-19. Produced via immunoSEQ multiplex PCR; TCRdb's table is partial and in-frame only. The sample has more than 200,000 clones; around 83% are singletons. The sample was peripheral blood. These receptors were taken from an elderly man with acute or convalescent COVID-19.

The rearrangement uses TRBV2 and TRBJ2-1; TRBD1 aligns across 7 bases. CDR1 SNHLY and CDR2 FYNNEI come from the germline V gene. V gave up 4 bases and J gave up 4 bases; unmatched junction bases: 7. The CDR3 loop spans 15 amino acids. The CDR3 spells CASSVFGTAYNEQFF. The CDR3 nucleotides are TGTGCCAGCAGTGTTTTCGGGACAGCATACAATGAGCAGTTCTTC.

The CDR3 spells CASSLSGGGYNSPLHF. The CDR3 DNA reads as TGTGCCAGCAGCTTATCGGGTGGCGGGTATAATTCACCCCTCCACTTT. The chain is built from TRBV7-9 and TRBJ1-6; D remains unclear. The CDR3 extends over 16 amino acids. Looked up from germline, CDR1 is SEHNR and CDR2 is FQNEAQ (reference sequence). Trimming removed 2 bases from V and 4 bases from J, with 12 bases in between. Full variable domain (missing parts from reference TRBV7-9 and TRBJ1-6): DTGVSQNPRHKITKRGQNVTFRCDPISEHNRLYWYRQTLGQGPEFLTYFQNEAQLEKSRLLSDRFSAERPKGSFSTLEIQRTEQGDSAMYLCASSLSGGGYNSPLHFGNGTRLTVT.

The genes are TRBV24-1 and TRBJ1-5; TRBD1 might be the D (6 bases). Trimming cost V 4 bases and J 4 bases, with 7 bases left between them. The CDR3 covers 13 residues. Germline assignment: CDR1 KGHDR and CDR2 SFDVKD. The CDR3 protein is CATSEGTNQPQHF. DNA for the CDR3: TGTGCCACCAGTGAGGGGACAAATCAGCCCCAGCATTTT.

The chain combines TRBV4-1 with TRBJ1-1; D is ambiguous. This CDR3 region has 15 residues. Germline CDR1 is MGHRA and CDR2 is YSYEKL. The V gene lost 0 bases and the J gene lost 0 bases, with 8 bases spanning the gap. This chain's CDR3 is CASSQEWTLNTEAFF. The CDR3 DNA sequence: TGCGCCAGCAGCCAAGAGTGGACTTTGAACACTGAAGCTTTCTTT.

The rearrangement uses TRBV6-1 and TRBJ1-5; 7 bases are shared with TRBD1. Germline assignment: CDR1 MNHNS and CDR2 SASEGT. The CDR3 is 16 residues long. V was pared by 4 bases and J by 0 bases, with 6 bases of the junction left unmatched. The CDR3 sequence: CASSAGTAYSNQPQHF. CDR3 nucleotides: TGTGCCAGCAGTGCGGGGACAGCTTATAGCAATCAGCCCCAGCATTTT.

This chain's CDR3 is CASTLSRDSRPGSGYGYTF. The CDR3 region has the DNA TGTGCCAGTACTCTGAGCCGGGACAGTCGCCCGGGCTCGGGCTATGGCTACACCTTC. The chain carries TRBV19 and TRBJ1-2; 7 bases are shared with TRBD1. There are 19 residues in the CDR3. The junction had 24 bases not matched to a gene; V was cut back by 7 bases and J by 4 bases. Germline V CDR1 and CDR2: LNHDA, SQIVND (reference sequence).

This clone has only one observation. The V and J genes are TRBV4-2 and TRBJ2-1, with 9 bases aligning to TRBD2. CDR3 length: 16 amino acids. The V gene end was trimmed by 4 bases and the J gene end by 6 bases; junction bases not matched to a gene: 10. Germline CDR1 LGHNA, CDR2 YNFKEQ. CDR3 coding DNA: TGTGCCAGCAGCCGGTATGGCGCGGGGGGGTTCAATGAGCAGTTCTTC. Translating it yields CASSRYGAGGFNEQFF.

The chain recombines TRBV18 with TRBJ2-4; D is perhaps TRBD1 (6 bases). V dropped 0 bases and J dropped 8 bases, with 14 bases sitting between them. The germline V gene has CDR1 KGHSH and CDR2 LQKENI. This CDR3 region has 15 residues. CDR3 sequence reads: CASSPPTGHGDIQYF. CDR3 coding DNA: TGTGCCAGCTCACCACCGACGGGACATGGAGACATTCAGTACTTC. Variable domain in full (rest from reference TRBV18 and TRBJ2-4): NAGVMQNPRHLVRRRGQEARLRCSPMKGHSHVYWYRQLPEEGLKFMVYLQKENIIDESGMPKERFSAEFPKEGPSILRIQQVVRGDSAAYFCASSPPTGHGDIQYFGAGTRLSVL.

V and J are TRBV28 and TRBJ1-5, with D maybe TRBD1 (5 bases). Trimming shortened V by 6 bases and J by 1 base, and 19 bases separated the two germline ends. Per germline, CDR1 MDHEN and CDR2 SYDVKM. The CDR3 has 17 amino acids. The CDR3 nucleotides are TGTGCCAGCAGAGACAGAGCGGGACGGGTAAGCAATCAGCCCCAGCATTTT. As protein: CASRDRAGRVSNQPQHF. Complete variable domain (other parts from reference TRBV28 and TRBJ1-5): DVKVTQSSRYLVKRTGEKVFLECVQDMDHENMFWYRQDPGLGLRLIYFSYDVKMKEKGDIPEGYSVSREKKERFSLILESASTNQTSMYLCASRDRAGRVSNQPQHFGDGTRLSIL.